This TCR beta chain appears in the sequencing data of a study of blood T cell repertoires in COVID-19 (dated by TCRdb to the early 2020s). Background for the entire study: Collaborator samples came from the United States, Italy and Spain and covered acute and convalescent phases of COVID-19. The prospective study material was composed of cDNA or gDNA derived from T cells, B-cell-depleted T cells, or PBMCs. The dataset comprised deeply sampled blood TCRbeta repertoires from subjects exposed to, actively infected with, or recovered from COVID-19. The repertoires were released in a freely available public database intended as a resource for research on the immune response to SARS-CoV-2. Samples were obtained from the ongoing ImmuneRACE study (first 160 participants) and from about 1,300 subjects provided by 6 global collaborators. A de-identified subject ID, COVID-19 status, age in years and sex were almost always included in the sample metadata. Where available, HLA class I and class II types were obtained from metadata supplied by the sample provider rather than from assay-based typing. Overall results and qualifications from the work: The quantity of clinical and demographic metadata differed by source and by participant and was supplied without curation.

TCRbeta CDR3 regions were amplified from genomic DNA using the immunoSEQ Assay, a bias-controlled multiplex PCR. For the original study's pipeline: The number of nucleated cells in each sample was estimated by amplification of reference gene primers within the assay. To quantify the absolute abundance of each unique TCRbeta CDR3 rearrangement, sequence reads were collapsed and filtered. For each sample, productive Simpson clonality was calculated by taking the square root of Simpson's diversity index across productive rearrangements. Imported from immuneACCESS, the table was reduced by TCRdb to in-frame sequences with V and J called. These copies leave out some clones; in studies compared against another copy, an unresolved V gene accounts for under half, and the cause of the remainder is not known. Clone size and the V and J calls come from that table; the DNA yielded D and trimming. Within this sample are about 420,000 clones, with about 90% of them counted one time only. The ten largest clonotypes hold 0.8% to 1% of the sample.

The sample holds a few counts of this clone. The target of this receptor is not known. Base-call qualities are not available, and no considerably larger clone is one nucleotide away. One collaborating source in Seattle enrolled patients while the patients were actively infected and followed the patients over time throughout the course of disease. Whole blood was collected in K2EDTA tubes by collaborating institutions according to the institutions' own protocols. Collaborator samples were shipped for TCRbeta analysis as frozen whole blood, isolated PBMCs, or DNA extracted from either sample type. V and J are trimmed by 6 bases and 2 bases, and the gene matches miss 1 base of the junction. Taken from the germline V gene (reference sequence), the CDR1 and CDR2 loops are LNHDA and SQIVND. Its CDR3 holds 13 amino acids, cysteine through phenylalanine. Just CDR3 DNA is preserved here, 39 bases in frame from base 1.

Sequencing was performed on peripheral blood. The receptor was derived from a man aged 18 to 30 with COVID-19, enrolled during active disease. The sequence joins TRBV19 to TRBJ1-5; 7 nucleotides in the junction match TRBD1. The encoded CDR3 is CASRQGRNQPQHF. The DNA is TGTGCCAGTAGACAGGGGCGCAATCAGCCCCAGCATTTT. This CDR3, with the reference TRBV19 and TRBJ1-5 proteins standing in past its ends, gives the full variable domain DGGITQSPKYLFRKEGQNVTLSCEQNLNHDAMYWYRQDPGQGLRLIYYSQIVNDFQKGDIAEGYSVSREKKESFPLTVTSAQKNPTAFYLCASRQGRNQPQHFGDGTRLSIL.